This TCR beta chain was sequenced during a study of T cells in Graves' hyperthyroidism and ophthalmopathy. Study-wide results and caveats: The majority of expanded thyroid clonotypes above 0.001 also appeared in blood. Ophthalmopathy, which appeared later, was predicted by the model a median approximately six months before onset.

What was amplified from RNA transcripts were TCR beta CDR3 regions. The study used the HTBI primer set for a first-round RT-PCR of the TCR CDR3. TCRdb reprocessed the multiplex PCR reads via MiXCR and lists one record per CDR3 protein. The sample has about 380,000 distinct CDR3 sequences; approximately 15% are singletons. This clonotype was counted many times. Its antigen is not identified. Patients having uncontrolled infection, another autoimmune disease, pregnancy or lactation were not included. PBMCs came from more than 8.5 ml fresh peripheral blood. The material sequenced was blood. This TCR derives from a woman between 55 and 75 years old with Graves' hyperthyroidism.

CDR3 residues: CASSRSSGTSRELFF. Here the CDR3 DNA reads TGTGCCAGCAGTCGTTCATCAGGGACAAGCAGGGAGCTGTTTTTT. V is TRBV12-3 or TRBV12-4 and J is TRBJ2-2; D may be TRBD1 (6 bases). With 5 bases removed from V and 9 bases from J, the gap between germline ends came to 19 bases. This CDR3 is 15 amino acids long.